These 16 T cell receptor beta chains originate from one sample sequenced in a study of CD8+ T cells in alopecia areata (dated by TCRdb to 2017 to 2018). Libraries came from the immunoSEQ multiplex PCR assay. To provide template for TCR sequencing, every sample had RNA extracted and reverse transcribed into cDNA. Held by TCRdb, this immuneACCESS table contains in-frame sequences only and omits some clones. Under half of the omission traces to an unresolved V gene where checked; the cause of the rest is unknown. This sample is represented by over 95,000 clones; approximately 42% of them were singletons. The top ten clonotypes cover 1% to 1.5% of the sample. Sequencing was carried out using CD4+ T cells sorted from blood. These receptors were collected from a human donor with alopecia areata.

This chain uses TRBV7-2 with TRBJ2-7; weak D call: TRBD1 (6 bases). This CDR3 is 13 amino acids long. V was clipped by 4 bases and J by 6 bases, with 13 bases between them. Germline CDR1 SGHTA, CDR2 FQGNSA. The DNA of the CDR3 is TGTGCCAGCAGCTACCACAGGGTTGGCGAGCAGTACTTC. This translates into CASSYHRVGEQYF.

With respect to this clone: A read error may produce the germline difference seen at one junction end. V gene TRBV2 combines with J gene TRBJ2-1; 8 nucleotides match TRBD2. CDR3 length: 12 residues. The germline V gene encodes CDR1 SNHLY and CDR2 FYNNEI. The CDR3 DNA is TGTGCCAGCAGGATAACTAGCGGTCCTAAGATCTTC. This translates into CASRITSGPKIF.

The chain combines TRBV4-3 with TRBJ2-7; unclear D gene. The germline V and J ends were trimmed by 1 base and 9 bases, with 22 bases remaining between them. The CDR3 is 16 residues long. Per germline, CDR1 LGHNA and CDR2 YSLEER. Written as DNA, the CDR3 is TGCGCCAGCAGCCAAGCGTACATGGGTGGTGCTGGGCCGCAGTACTTC. Translated: CASSQAYMGGAGPQYF.

This clone occurred a few times. The chain uses TRBV19 and TRBJ1-5, with 8 bases matching TRBD1. CDR1 is LNHDA, CDR2 SQIVND, per germline (reference sequence). This CDR3 comprises 15 residues. The V and J ends lost 5 bases and 9 bases, in that order; junction bases with no gene match: 12. The CDR3 sequence is CASSETWTGWGPQHF. CDR3 nucleotides: TGTGCCAGTAGTGAAACTTGGACAGGGTGGGGGCCCCAGCATTTT. Together with reference TRBV19 and TRBJ1-5, the CDR3 gives the full variable domain: DGGITQSPKYLFRKEGQNVTLSCEQNLNHDAMYWYRQDPGQGLRLIYYSQIVNDFQKGDIAEGYSVSREKKESFPLTVTSAQKNPTAFYLCASSETWTGWGPQHFGDGTRLSIL.

This clone has just a few counts. The chain employs TRBV25-1 and TRBJ1-6; D unresolved. Germline V CDR1 and CDR2: MGHDK, SYGVNS. The CDR3 consists of 16 residues. Trimming removed 1 base at V and 8 bases at J, with 15 bases between. CDR3: CASSESLVNYDSPLHF. The CDR3, as DNA: TGTGCCAGCAGTGAATCGTTAGTTAATTATGATTCACCCCTCCACTTT.

The V and J genes are TRBV6-6 and TRBJ2-1, with 12 bases fitting TRBD2. The CDR3 totals 14 residues. From germline, CDR1 is MNHNY and CDR2 SVGAGI (reference sequence). V gave up 10 bases and J gave up 12 bases; unmatched junction bases: 13. CDR3 sequence reads: CANSTPGLAGLQFF. CDR3 DNA: TGTGCCAACAGCACCCCTGGACTAGCGGGGTTGCAGTTCTTC.

The chain couples TRBV7-2 to TRBJ2-7, with TRBD2 matching 8 bases. Germline V gene lookup returns CDR1 SGHTA and CDR2 FQGNSA. The CDR3 length is 15 residues. J gave up 5 bases and V 4 bases, and 10 bases lay outside the gene matches. CDR3 bases: TGTGCCAGCAGCTCCCCCGGGACTAGGGGCCACGAGCAGTACTTC. Its translation is CASSSPGTRGHEQYF.

This chain's CDR3 is CASSQELKTGELFF. CDR3 bases: TGTGCCAGCAGCCAAGAACTGAAAACCGGGGAGCTGTTTTTT. The V gene is TRBV4-2, the J gene TRBJ2-2; D uncertain. CDR1 LGHNA and CDR2 YNFKEQ come from the germline V gene. Trimming took 0 bases from V and 5 from J, leaving 7 bases between them. The CDR3 consists of 14 residues.

The chain links TRBV30 to TRBJ1-3; tentative D call: TRBD1 (6 bases). V was trimmed by 5 bases and J by 2 bases, leaving 19 bases between them. From germline, CDR1 is GTSNPN and CDR2 SVGIG (reference sequence). There are 16 residues in the CDR3. The CDR3 is CAWRRIGQKPGNTIYF. The CDR3 bases are TGTGCCTGGCGAAGAATCGGACAGAAGCCTGGAAACACCATATATTTT.

This rearrangement joins TRBV30 to TRBJ2-5; TRBD2 aligns across 8 bases. CDR1 is GTSNPN, CDR2 SVGIG, per germline (reference sequence). This CDR3 region has 16 residues. V shed 7 bases, J shed 1 base, and the junction held 14 bases outside the gene matches. As DNA, the CDR3 is TGTGCCTTCCTGAACCGACGGGGGGGGCCCCAAGAGACCCAGTACTTC. It codes for CAFLNRRGGPQETQYF.

The chain has TRBV11-2 and TRBJ2-1, with TRBD2 identical over 7 bases. Looked up from germline, CDR1 is SGHAT and CDR2 is FQNNGV. The J segment lost 3 bases and the V segment lost 1 base, leaving 3 bases of the junction unmatched. The CDR3 sequence is 15 residues long. CDR3 residues: CASSLASGVYNEQFF. The CDR3 DNA is TGTGCCAGCAGCTTAGCCAGCGGGGTCTACAATGAGCAGTTCTTC. The full variable domain, completed using reference TRBV11-2 and TRBJ2-1, is EAGVAQSPRYKIIEKRQSVAFWCNPISGHATLYWYQQILGQGPKLLIQFQNNGVVDDSQLPKDRFSAERLKGVDSTLKIQPAKLEDSAVYLCASSLASGVYNEQFFGPGTRLTVL.

This chain uses TRBV9 with TRBJ2-6; D is unclear. V gave up 0 bases and J gave up 3 bases, with 1 base separating them. The CDR3 sequence is 13 residues long. CDR1 is SGDLS, CDR2 YYNGEE, per germline. CDR3 bases: TGTGCCAGCAGCGTAGTTGGGGCCAACGTCCTGACTTTC. This translates into CASSVVGANVLTF.

The chain links TRBV30 to TRBJ1-2; the D gene is possibly TRBD1 (6 bases). This CDR3 is built from 14 residues. Deletions cut 0 bases from V and 2 bases from J, with 10 bases between. The germline V gene encodes CDR1 GTSNPN and CDR2 SVGIG (reference sequence). The CDR3 loop reads CAWSVAGTNYGYTF. The CDR3 region has the DNA TGTGCCTGGAGTGTGGCAGGGACAAACTATGGCTACACCTTC.

The chain combines TRBV5-1 with TRBJ2-7, with TRBD1 matching 10 bases. V lost 0 bases and J lost 6; bases outside the gene matches: 6. This CDR3 is 15 amino acids long. Per germline, CDR1 SGHRS and CDR2 YFSETQ. CDR3 DNA: TGCGCCAGCAGCTTGGCCGGGACAGGGGTACTCGAGCAGTACTTC. Protein product: CASSLAGTGVLEQYF.

The chain carries TRBV27 and TRBJ2-4, with TRBD2 matching 12 bases. V lost 5 bases, J lost 0 bases, and 5 bases stayed unmatched. Germline V CDR1 and CDR2: MNHEY, SMNVEV (reference sequence). This CDR3 contains 17 residues. This CDR3 reads CASSPGLAGLAKNIQYF. The CDR3 nucleotides read TGTGCCAGCAGTCCAGGACTAGCGGGACTAGCCAAAAACATTCAGTACTTC.

CDR3: CSVRGQSVSTDTQYF. The CDR3 DNA reads as TGCAGCGTGCGGGGACAATCCGTTAGCACAGATACGCAGTATTTT. The chain recombines TRBV29-1 with TRBJ2-3; D is perhaps TRBD1 or TRBD2 (6 bases each). This CDR3 spans 15 amino acids. Germline V gene sequence: CDR1 SQVTM, CDR2 ANQGSEA. With 6 bases removed from V and 0 bases from J, the gap between germline ends came to 16 bases.